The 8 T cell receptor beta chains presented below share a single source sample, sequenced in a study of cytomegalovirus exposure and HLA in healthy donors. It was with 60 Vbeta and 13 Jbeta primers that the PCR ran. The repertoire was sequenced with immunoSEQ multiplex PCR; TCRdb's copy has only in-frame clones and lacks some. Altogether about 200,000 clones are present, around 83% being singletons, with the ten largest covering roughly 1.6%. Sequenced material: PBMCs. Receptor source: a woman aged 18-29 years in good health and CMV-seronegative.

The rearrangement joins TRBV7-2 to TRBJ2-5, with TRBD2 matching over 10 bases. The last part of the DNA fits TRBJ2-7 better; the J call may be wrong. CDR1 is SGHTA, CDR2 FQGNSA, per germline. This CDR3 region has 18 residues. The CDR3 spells CASSLAPTSGITAYEQYF. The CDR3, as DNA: TGTGCCAGCAGCTTAGCCCCCACTAGCGGGATCACCGCCTACGAGCAGTACTTC.

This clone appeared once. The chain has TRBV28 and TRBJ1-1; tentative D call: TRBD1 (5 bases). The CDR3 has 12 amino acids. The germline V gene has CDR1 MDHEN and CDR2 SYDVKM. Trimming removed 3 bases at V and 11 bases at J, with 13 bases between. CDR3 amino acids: CASSLSGFWAFF. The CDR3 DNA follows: TGTGCCAGCAGTTTGTCAGGGTTTTGGGCTTTCTTT.

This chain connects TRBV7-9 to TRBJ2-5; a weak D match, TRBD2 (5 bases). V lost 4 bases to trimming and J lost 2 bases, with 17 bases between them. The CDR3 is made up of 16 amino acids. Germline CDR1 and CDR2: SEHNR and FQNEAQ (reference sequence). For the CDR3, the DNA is TGTGCCAGCAGCTCCCGAGAGAGGGCAGAACAAGAGACCCAGTACTTC. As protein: CASSSRERAEQETQYF. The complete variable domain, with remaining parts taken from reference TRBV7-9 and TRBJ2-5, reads DTGVSQNPRHKITKRGQNVTFRCDPISEHNRLYWYRQTLGQGPEFLTYFQNEAQLEKSRLLSDRFSAERPKGSFSTLEIQRTEQGDSAMYLCASSSRERAEQETQYFGPGTRLLVL.

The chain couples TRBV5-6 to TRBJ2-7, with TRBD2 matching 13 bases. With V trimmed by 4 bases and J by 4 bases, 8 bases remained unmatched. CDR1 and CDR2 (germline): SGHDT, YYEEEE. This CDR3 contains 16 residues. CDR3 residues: CASSLRTSGRMYEQYV. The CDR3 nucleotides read TGTGCCAGCAGCCTACGGACTAGCGGGAGAATGTACGAGCAGTACGTC.

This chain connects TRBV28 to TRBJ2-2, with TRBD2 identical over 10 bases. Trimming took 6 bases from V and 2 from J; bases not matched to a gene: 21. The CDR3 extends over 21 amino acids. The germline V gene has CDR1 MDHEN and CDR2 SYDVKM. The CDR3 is CASSSLPRMVPSGRNTGELFF. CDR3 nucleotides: TGTGCCAGCAGCTCCCTACCTCGAATGGTGCCTAGCGGGAGAAACACCGGGGAGCTGTTTTTT.

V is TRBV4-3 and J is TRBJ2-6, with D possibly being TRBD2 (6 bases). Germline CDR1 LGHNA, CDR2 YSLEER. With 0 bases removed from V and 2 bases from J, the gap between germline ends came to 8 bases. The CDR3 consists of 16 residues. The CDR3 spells CASSQDWGAGANVLTF. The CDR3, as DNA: TGCGCCAGCAGCCAAGATTGGGGGGCTGGGGCCAACGTCCTGACTTTC.

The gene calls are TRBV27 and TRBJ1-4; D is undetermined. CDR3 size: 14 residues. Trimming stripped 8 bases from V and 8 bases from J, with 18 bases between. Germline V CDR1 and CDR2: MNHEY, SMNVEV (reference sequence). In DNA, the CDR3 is TGTGCCAGCGGGTGGACTGCCGCGGGGGAAAAACTGTTTTTT. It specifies CASGWTAAGEKLFF.

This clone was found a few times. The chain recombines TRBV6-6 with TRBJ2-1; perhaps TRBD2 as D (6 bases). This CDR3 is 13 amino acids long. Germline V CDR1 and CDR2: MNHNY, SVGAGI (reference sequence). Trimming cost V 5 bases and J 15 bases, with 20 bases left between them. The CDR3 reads CASSPDWGGRAFF. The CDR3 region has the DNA TGTGCCAGCAGTCCCGACTGGGGAGGTCGGGCGTTCTTC.